These 9 T cell receptor beta chains share one sample of origin, sequenced in a study of CD8 T cells in Susac syndrome (dated by TCRdb to the late 2010s). Library preparation employed the immunoSEQ multiplex PCR assay. RNA was extracted using the RNeasy kit, and 0.5 to 1 microgram was reverse transcribed with random hexamers. In TCRdb, the public reads were trimmed at Q25 with fastp and aligned with MiXCR, with productive beta chains retained. Every CDR3 protein is listed once, alongside the most common genes and DNA of its rows. The sample table lists 330,000 or so distinct CDR3 sequences, roughly 90% of them with a count of one. Jointly, the top ten make up 0.18% of the sample. Sample: CD8+ T cells from PBMCs. The source of these receptors is a human donor with multiple sclerosis.

The rearrangement links TRBV12-3 or TRBV12-4 to TRBJ1-4; D not resolved. CDR3 length: 14 amino acids. V was trimmed by 4 bases and J by 1 base, leaving 7 bases between them. Here the CDR3 DNA reads TGTGCCAGCAGTTCCGGACTAACTAATGAAAAACTGTTTTTT. This gives the protein CASSSGLTNEKLFF.

The chain carries TRBV7-8 and TRBJ1-5; maybe TRBD1 (5 bases). From germline, CDR1 is SGHVS and CDR2 FQNEAQ. V dropped 5 bases and J dropped 4 bases, with 12 bases sitting between them. CDR3 length: 14 residues. CDR3 DNA: TGTGCCAGCAGCACCCCGGGACTAAATCAGCCCCAGCATTTT. Translating gives CASSTPGLNQPQHF.

In its sample, this clonotype was seen once. The chain carries TRBV4-1 and TRBJ1-5; 9 bases fit TRBD1. Germline V gives CDR1 MGHRA, CDR2 YSYEKL. This CDR3 contains 16 residues. V was clipped by 4 bases and J by 1 base; unmatched bases: 5. The CDR3 DNA reads as TGCGCCAGCAGCCTGAAACAGGGGGCGAGCAATCAGCCCCAGCATTTT. Translating gives CASSLKQGASNQPQHF.

The V gene is TRBV20-1, the J gene TRBJ2-7, with 7 positions matching TRBD1. The length of the CDR3 is 14 residues. The J segment lost 1 base and the V segment lost 3 bases, leaving 6 bases of the junction unmatched. CDR1 and CDR2 from the germline V gene are DFQATT and SNEGSKA (reference sequence). The CDR3 here is CSASEGASSYEQYF. The CDR3 nucleotides read TGCAGTGCTAGCGAGGGGGCTAGTTCCTACGAGCAGTACTTC.

V gene TRBV6-2 or TRBV6-3 combines with J gene TRBJ2-1; 7 bases map to TRBD1. V was clipped by 9 bases and J by 5 bases; unmatched bases: 7. Germline V gene sequence: CDR1 MNHEY, CDR2 SVGEGT. The CDR3 loop spans 13 amino acids. The CDR3 sequence: CASSGTDNNEQFF. Here the CDR3 DNA reads TGTGCCAGTTCCGGGACAGATAACAATGAGCAGTTCTTC.

This clonotype was observed a handful of times. This chain connects TRBV6-6 to TRBJ2-1; D is unclear. With 5 bases removed from V and 0 bases from J, the gap between germline ends came to 5 bases. Germline assignment: CDR1 MNHNY and CDR2 SVGAGI (reference sequence). CDR3 size: 13 residues. This CDR3 reads CASSQSSYNEQFF. DNA of the CDR3: TGTGCCAGCAGTCAGAGCTCCTACAATGAGCAGTTCTTC.

V and J are TRBV9 and TRBJ2-7, with 10 nucleotides matching TRBD2. Unmatched junction bases numbered 8, after V lost 4 bases and J lost 4 bases. This CDR3 spans 15 amino acids. The V gene's germline CDR1 is SGDLS and CDR2 YYNGEE. CDR3 DNA sequence: TGTGCCAGCAGCCCAGGAGGGACTAGCGTTTACGAGCAGTACTTC. Translated: CASSPGGTSVYEQYF.

The chain links TRBV20-1 to TRBJ2-3; a weak D match, TRBD1 (6 bases). Germline V gene lookup returns CDR1 DFQATT and CDR2 SNEGSKA (reference sequence). The CDR3 loop spans 15 amino acids. Trimming pared 0 bases from V and 2 bases from J, leaving 12 bases between. CDR3 coding DNA: TGCAGTGCTAGAGATCCCCAGGGGTACACAGATACGCAGTATTTT. This sequence encodes CSARDPQGYTDTQYF.

This chain connects TRBV13 to TRBJ1-2; 8 nucleotides align to TRBD1. V was pared by 6 bases and J by 5 bases, with 14 bases of the junction left unmatched. This CDR3 is 16 amino acids long. The germline V gene has CDR1 PRHDT and CDR2 FYEKMQ (reference sequence). The CDR3 loop reads CASSFPSRQGPYGYTF. The CDR3 DNA reads as TGTGCCAGCAGTTTTCCCTCCAGACAGGGGCCTTATGGCTACACCTTC.